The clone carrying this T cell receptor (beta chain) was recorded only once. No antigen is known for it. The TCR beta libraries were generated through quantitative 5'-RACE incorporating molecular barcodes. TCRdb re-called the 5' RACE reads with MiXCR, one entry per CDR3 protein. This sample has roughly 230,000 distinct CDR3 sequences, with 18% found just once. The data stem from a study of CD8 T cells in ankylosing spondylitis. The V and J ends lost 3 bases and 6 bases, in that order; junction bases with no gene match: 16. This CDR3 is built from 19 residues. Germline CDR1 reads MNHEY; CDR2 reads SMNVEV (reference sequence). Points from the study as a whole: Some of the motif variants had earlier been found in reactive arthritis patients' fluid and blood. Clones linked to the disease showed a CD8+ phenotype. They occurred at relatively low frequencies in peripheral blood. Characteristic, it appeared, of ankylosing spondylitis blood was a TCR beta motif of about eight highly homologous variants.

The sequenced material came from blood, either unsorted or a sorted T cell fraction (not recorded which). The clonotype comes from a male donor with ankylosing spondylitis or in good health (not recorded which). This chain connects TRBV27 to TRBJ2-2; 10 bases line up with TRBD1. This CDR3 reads CASSFRPGQGMSTAGELFF. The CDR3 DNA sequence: TGTGCCAGCAGTTTTCGACCGGGACAGGGGATGTCTACGGCCGGGGAGCTGTTTTTT.